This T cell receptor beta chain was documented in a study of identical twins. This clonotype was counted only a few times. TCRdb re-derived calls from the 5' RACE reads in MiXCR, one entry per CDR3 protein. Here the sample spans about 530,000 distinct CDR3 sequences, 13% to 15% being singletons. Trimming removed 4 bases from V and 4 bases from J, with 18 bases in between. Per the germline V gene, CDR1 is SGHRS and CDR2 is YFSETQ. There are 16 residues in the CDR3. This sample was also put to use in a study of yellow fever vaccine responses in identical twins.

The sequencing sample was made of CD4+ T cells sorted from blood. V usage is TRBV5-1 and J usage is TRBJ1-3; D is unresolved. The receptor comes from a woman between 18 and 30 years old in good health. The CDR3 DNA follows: TGCGCCAGCAGCGCTAGACCGGTCGCGGACGGAAACACCATATATTTT. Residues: CASSARPVADGNTIYF.